The following is a T cell receptor (beta chain) sequence with its context. Its specific antigen is unknown. Base qualities are not provided; no much larger clone lies one nucleotide away. The immunoSEQ Assay, a bias-controlled multiplex PCR, was used to amplify TCRbeta CDR3 regions from genomic DNA. The authors processed their data as follows. The number of nucleated cells in each sample was estimated by amplification of reference gene primers within the assay. To quantify the absolute abundance of each unique TCRbeta CDR3 rearrangement, sequence reads were collapsed and filtered. Productive Simpson clonality was computed per sample as the square root of Simpson's diversity index over productive rearrangements. In its TCRdb copy, this immuneACCESS table keeps in-frame sequences only and misses some clones. Where compared with another copy, unresolved V genes explain less than half of these, and the others have no known cause. That table is the source of V, J and clone size, and D and trimming were worked out from the DNA. The sample profile shows some 70,000 clones; around 80% of them were found once. Around a tenth of the sample is held by the ten biggest clonotypes.

Each collaborating institution followed its own protocols to collect whole blood in K2EDTA tubes. Collaborator samples were shipped for TCRbeta analysis as frozen whole blood, isolated PBMCs, or DNA extracted from either sample type. This specimen belongs to a study of blood T cell repertoires in COVID-19 (dated by TCRdb to 2018 to 2021). With regard to the full study: Collaborator samples came from the United States, Italy and Spain and covered acute and convalescent phases of COVID-19. A de-identified subject ID, COVID-19 status, age in years and sex were almost always included in the sample metadata. Samples came from the ongoing ImmuneRACE study (first 160 participants) plus 1,254 subjects from 6 global collaborators. The dataset comprised deeply sampled blood TCRbeta repertoires from subjects exposed to, actively infected with, or recovered from COVID-19. A freely available public database, intended as a resource for researchers studying the immune response to SARS-CoV-2, is where the repertoires were released. The prospective study material was composed of cDNA or gDNA derived from T cells, B-cell-depleted T cells, or PBMCs. Where available, HLA class I and class II types were taken from metadata supplied by the sample provider and were not determined by assay-based typing.

From its cysteine to its phenylalanine, the CDR3 spans 19 amino acids. The entry retains the CDR3 DNA only, 57 bases that are in frame from base 1. CDR1 and CDR2 are drawn from the germline V gene: KGHDR, SFDVKD. After removal of 4 bases from V and 7 bases from J, the junction retains 16 bases not matched to a gene. Results and caveats for the whole study, not just this receptor: Clinical and demographic metadata were provided uncurated, with the amount varying by source and participant.

This TCR was sampled from a woman in her fifties or sixties with acute or convalescent COVID-19. Rearrangement joined TRBV24-1 to TRBJ2-1, with 12 middle bases fitting TRBD2. Sequencing was performed on peripheral blood. The CDR3 region has the sequence CATSDPMTSGRAKMNEQFF. The DNA sequence is TGTGCCACCAGTGACCCCATGACTAGCGGGAGAGCTAAGATGAATGAGCAGTTCTTC.